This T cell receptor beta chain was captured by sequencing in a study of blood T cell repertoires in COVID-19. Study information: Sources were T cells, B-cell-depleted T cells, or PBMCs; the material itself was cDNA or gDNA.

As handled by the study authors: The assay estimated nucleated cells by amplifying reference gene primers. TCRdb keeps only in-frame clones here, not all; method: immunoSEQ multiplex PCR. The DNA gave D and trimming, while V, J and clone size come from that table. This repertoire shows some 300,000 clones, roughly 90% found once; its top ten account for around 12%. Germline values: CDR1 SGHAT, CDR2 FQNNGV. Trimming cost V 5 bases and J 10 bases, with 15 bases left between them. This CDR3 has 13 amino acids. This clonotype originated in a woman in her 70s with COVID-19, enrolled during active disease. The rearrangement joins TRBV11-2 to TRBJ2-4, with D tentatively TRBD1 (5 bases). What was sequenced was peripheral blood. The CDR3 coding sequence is TGTGCCAGCAGCCCCGAAGGGGATGGGATTCAGTACTTC. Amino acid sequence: CASSPEGDGIQYF. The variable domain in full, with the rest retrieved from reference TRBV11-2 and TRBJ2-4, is EAGVAQSPRYKIIEKRQSVAFWCNPISGHATLYWYQQILGQGPKLLIQFQNNGVVDDSQLPKDRFSAERLKGVDSTLKIQPAKLEDSAVYLCASSPEGDGIQYFGAGTRLSVL.